This T cell receptor (beta chain) was sequenced for a study of T-cell memory formation after mild COVID-19. The CDR3 is 14 residues long. Germline V CDR1 and CDR2: SGHTA, FQGNSA. The V end lost 1 base, the J end lost 6 bases, and 12 bases lay between the germline ends. This clonotype was detected only a few times. Its cognate antigen is unknown. Study findings and constraints: Pre-infection memory showed some responding clones, and this suggested that cross-reactive memory joined. Contracting clones localized mainly to CM and EM when CD4+ and mainly to EMRA when CD8+. There was a balanced CD4/CD8 profile in clones contracting day 15 to 85, and later expanders leaned CD4+. The SARS-CoV-2 specificity of second-wave clones reaching peak at day 37 remained unverified.

TCRdb recomputed calls from the 5' RACE reads with MiXCR, one row per CDR3 protein. The table has about 170,000 distinct CDR3 sequences, about an eighth seen once. Sample: PBMCs or a T cell subset sorted from them (not recorded which). This receptor was identified in a man younger than 35 who had mild COVID-19 (a few samples of this study predate the infection). Cell type and time point are not known. The gene calls are TRBV7-2 and TRBJ1-2, with D uncertain. This chain's CDR3 is CASSLGPGSDGYTF. The CDR3 region has the DNA TGTGCCAGCAGCTTAGGTCCGGGATCGGATGGCTACACCTTC. The variable domain in full, with the rest retrieved from reference TRBV7-2 and TRBJ1-2, is GAGVSQSPSNKVTEKGKDVELRCDPISGHTALYWYRQSLGQGLEFLIYFQGNSAPDKSGLPSDRFSAERTGGSVSTLTIQRTQQEDSAVYLCASSLGPGSDGYTFGSGTRLTVV.